This T cell receptor beta chain was documented in a study of T cell repertoires in aging, cancer and after chemotherapy. Study at large: The whole study produced a dataset of around 8.4 million TCR reads.

Findings of the study overall: In cancer patients, declining TCR diversity with age involved lost richness and lost evenness. Untreated cancer patients had significantly lower blood TCR diversity than age-matched healthy donors.

The template was genomic DNA from peripheral blood, not RNA. A mixed TRB-A/B primer pool amplified rearranged TRB by multiplex touch-down PCR. TCRdb reanalysed the multiplex PCR reads using MiXCR and keeps one entry per CDR3 protein. This table has around 9,300 distinct CDR3 sequences, less than 25% appearing once. Per the germline V gene, CDR1 is MNHEY and CDR2 is SMNVEV (reference sequence). The CDR3 covers 16 residues. The V gene lost 3 bases and the J gene lost 7 bases, with 22 bases spanning the gap. This clonotype was observed a handful of times. The antigen is undetermined. The rearrangement uses TRBV27 and TRBJ2-7, with a tentative D call TRBD2 (6 bases). Sequencing used blood. This clonotype was sampled from a human donor with a blood cancer. The donor label of this sample is uncertain. The CDR3 spells CASSFSWRGGASEQYF. The CDR3, as DNA: TGTGCCAGCAGTTTTTCTTGGCGGGGCGGCGCGTCTGAGCAGTACTTC.